The rows below give T cell receptor beta chains drawn from one sample of a study of cytomegalovirus exposure and HLA in healthy donors. Data came from immunoSEQ multiplex PCR; TCRdb stores just in-frame clones and leaves some out. The sample contains 65,000 to 95,000 clones, around 85% of which appear only once. Sequencing used PBMCs. The receptors shown here come from a human donor in good health. Both conserved end residues are part of each CDR3. The D gene is left open where the match is weak. Where a row states a size, it is once, few, many or the class of an expanded clone; other rows omit it.

clone_size: -; j_call: TRBJ2-7; d_call: TRBD1; v_call: TRBV27; cdr3_nt: TGTGCCAGCAGTTTATCGATGGGACAGTTCTACGAGCAGTACTTC; cdr3_aa: CASSLSMGQFYEQYF
clone_size: once; j_call: TRBJ2-1; d_call: TRBD2; v_call: TRBV6-5; cdr3_nt: TGTGCCAGCAGTTACGAGGCGGGGGGTTACAATGAGCAGTTCTTC; cdr3_aa: CASSYEAGGYNEQFF
clone_size: -; j_call: TRBJ1-2; d_call: -; v_call: TRBV12-5; cdr3_nt: TGTGCTAGTGGTTTTCCCAGTAACTATGGCTACACCTTC; cdr3_aa: CASGFPSNYGYTF
clone_size: -; j_call: TRBJ2-5; d_call: -; v_call: TRBV13; cdr3_nt: TGTGCCAGCAGCGAAAGGGTGGGGCTAGGGGAAGAGACCCAGTACTTC; cdr3_aa: CASSERVGLGEETQYF
clone_size: once; j_call: TRBJ1-5; d_call: -; v_call: TRBV9; cdr3_nt: TGTGCCAGCAGCCCCGAGGGGGGGAATAGCAATCAGCCCCAGCATTTT; cdr3_aa: CASSPEGGNSNQPQHF
clone_size: -; j_call: TRBJ2-7; d_call: -; v_call: TRBV7-9; cdr3_nt: TGTGCCAGCAGCTTAGTAGCGGCTACCCAAGGACACGAGCAGTACTTC; cdr3_aa: CASSLVAATQGHEQYF
clone_size: -; j_call: TRBJ2-7; d_call: TRBD1; v_call: TRBV5-8; cdr3_nt: TGTGCCAGCAGCTTCCGGGACAGCTACGACGGGCAGTACTTC; cdr3_aa: CASSFRDSYDGQYF
clone_size: few; j_call: TRBJ2-3; d_call: -; v_call: TRBV6-5; cdr3_nt: TGTGCCAGCAGCTTTGAACAGGGCGTAGATACGCAGTATTTT; cdr3_aa: CASSFEQGVDTQYF
clone_size: few; j_call: TRBJ2-7; d_call: -; v_call: TRBV6-6; cdr3_nt: TGTTCCAGCAGGCGAAAGGGGGCCTACGAGCAGTACTTC; cdr3_aa: CSSRRKGAYEQYF
clone_size: -; j_call: TRBJ1-2; d_call: -; v_call: TRBV7-9; cdr3_nt: TGTGCCAGCAGCTTAGTTGGGGGGTCGGATAACTATGGCTACACCTTC; cdr3_aa: CASSLVGGSDNYGYTF
clone_size: once; j_call: TRBJ1-5; d_call: -; v_call: TRBV5-5; cdr3_nt: TGTGCCAGCAGCCCTAGGGGGGGGCATCAGCCCCAGCATTTT; cdr3_aa: CASSPRGGHQPQHF
clone_size: -; j_call: TRBJ1-1; d_call: -; v_call: TRBV7-6; cdr3_nt: TGTGCCAGCAGCTTAGAGGGGAAAGCGAACACTGAAGCTTTCTTT; cdr3_aa: CASSLEGKANTEAFF
clone_size: once; j_call: TRBJ1-1; d_call: TRBD1; v_call: TRBV5-6; cdr3_nt: TGTGCCAGCAGCTCGCCTGGACAGGGCGGGACTGAAGCTTTCTTT; cdr3_aa: CASSSPGQGGTEAFF
clone_size: -; j_call: TRBJ1-3; d_call: -; v_call: TRBV13; cdr3_nt: TGTGCCAGCAGCTCCAGGGGAGATATACGTGACACCATATATTTT; cdr3_aa: CASSSRGDIRDTIYF
clone_size: once; j_call: TRBJ2-2; d_call: -; v_call: TRBV6-6; cdr3_nt: TGTGCCAGCACCTCCGGGACTCACGACACCGGGGAGCTGTTTTTT; cdr3_aa: CASTSGTHDTGELFF
clone_size: -; j_call: TRBJ2-7; d_call: -; v_call: TRBV7-9; cdr3_nt: TGTGCCAGCAGCAATATCAGGGTACCCCCCTACGAGCAGTACTTC; cdr3_aa: CASSNIRVPPYEQYF
clone_size: once; j_call: TRBJ1-5; d_call: -; v_call: TRBV19; cdr3_nt: TGTGCCAGTAGTCTGACAGCCGGAGATCAGCCCCAGCATTTT; cdr3_aa: CASSLTAGDQPQHF
clone_size: once; j_call: TRBJ2-5; d_call: TRBD1; v_call: TRBV5-1; cdr3_nt: TGCGCCAGCAGCTTACAACCACAGGGGGCCGAGGAGACCCAGTACTTC; cdr3_aa: CASSLQPQGAEETQYF
clone_size: -; j_call: TRBJ1-1; d_call: -; v_call: TRBV9; cdr3_nt: TGTGCCAGCAGCGTTCTGACAGACACTGAAGCTTTCTTT; cdr3_aa: CASSVLTDTEAFF
clone_size: -; j_call: TRBJ1-1; d_call: TRBD1; v_call: TRBV7-6; cdr3_nt: TGTGCCAGCAGCCTCCCCGAGGGGGGACAGCTGAACACTGAAGCTTTCTTT; cdr3_aa: CASSLPEGGQLNTEAFF
clone_size: -; j_call: TRBJ1-2; d_call: -; v_call: TRBV5-6; cdr3_nt: TGTGCCAGCAGCTTGGGGGGTAGCGATGGCTACACCTTC; cdr3_aa: CASSLGGSDGYTF
clone_size: -; j_call: TRBJ2-6; d_call: TRBD1; v_call: TRBV7-2; cdr3_nt: TGTGCCAGCAAGATGGGACAGGTCTCTGGGGCCAACGTCCTGACTTTC; cdr3_aa: CASKMGQVSGANVLTF
clone_size: -; j_call: TRBJ1-1; d_call: -; v_call: TRBV10-3; cdr3_nt: TGTGCCATCGCCAACCCTACAGTGAACACTGAAGCTTTCTTT; cdr3_aa: CAIANPTVNTEAFF